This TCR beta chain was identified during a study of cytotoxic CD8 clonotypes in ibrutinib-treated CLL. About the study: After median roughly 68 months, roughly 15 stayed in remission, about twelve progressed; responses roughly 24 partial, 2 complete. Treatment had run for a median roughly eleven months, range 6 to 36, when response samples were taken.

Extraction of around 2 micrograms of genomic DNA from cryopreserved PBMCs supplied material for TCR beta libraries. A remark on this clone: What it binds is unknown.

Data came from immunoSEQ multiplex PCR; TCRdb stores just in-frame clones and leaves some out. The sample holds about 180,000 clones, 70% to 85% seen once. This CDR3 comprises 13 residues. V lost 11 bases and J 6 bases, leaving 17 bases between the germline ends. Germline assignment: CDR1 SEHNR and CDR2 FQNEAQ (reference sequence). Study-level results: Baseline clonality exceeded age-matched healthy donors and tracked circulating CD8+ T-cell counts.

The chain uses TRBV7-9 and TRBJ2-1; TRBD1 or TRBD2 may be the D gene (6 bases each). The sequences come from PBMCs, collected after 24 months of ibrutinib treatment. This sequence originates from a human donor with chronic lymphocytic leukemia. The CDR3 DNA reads TGTGCCGGGTTCGGGGGCGCGCCCAATGAGCAGTTCTTC. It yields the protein CAGFGGAPNEQFF.